A single sample gave rise to the 29 T cell receptor beta chains below, sequenced in a study of circulating CD8 cells and anti-PD-1 response in melanoma. The QIAseq Immune Repertoire TCR panel built the libraries from 15 ng of total RNA. TCRdb reanalysed the reads using MiXCR and keeps one entry per CDR3 protein. Among about 300 distinct CDR3 sequences listed, approximately 15% were seen once. Live CD3+CD8+TCRalphabeta+ cells were sorted into four subsets by PD-1 and/or TIGIT. Sequencing used CD8+ T cells from PBMCs, obtained at baseline or after one month of anti-PD-1 therapy (not recorded which). These receptors were obtained from a human donor with melanoma.

This clonotype is labeled medium-sized (0.01 to 0.1%). V usage is TRBV20-1 and J usage is TRBJ2-5; no clear D gene. There are 12 residues in the CDR3. Germline CDR1 DFQATT, CDR2 SNEGSKA (reference sequence). V was cut by 3 bases and J by 4 bases, with 9 bases left in between. CDR3 amino acids: CSASPTGETQYF. DNA of the CDR3: TGCAGTGCTAGCCCGACGGGAGAGACCCAGTACTTC.

Within the sample, this clonotype is large (0.1 to 1%). The chain uses TRBV20-1 and TRBJ2-7; D remains unclear. Germline V gene data show CDR1 as DFQATT and CDR2 as SNEGSKA (reference sequence). Deletions cut 3 bases from V and 3 bases from J, with 15 bases between. The CDR3 is made up of 14 amino acids. Here the CDR3 DNA reads TGCAGTGCTAGCAAGGGATCCTCTAGCTACGAGCAGTACTTC. Translating gives CSASKGSSSYEQYF.

This clonotype is labeled as medium-sized. Compared with germline, one end of the junction differs, possibly owing to a read error. This rearrangement joins TRBV7-2 to TRBJ1-1, with D unclear. Germline values: CDR1 SGHTA, CDR2 FQGNSA. CDR3 length equals 15 residues. The CDR3 nucleotides read TGTGCCAGCAGCCCCAACTTAGGGAAGAACACTGAAGCTTCCTTT. Its protein is CASSPNLGKNTEASF.

About this clonotype: This may be a read error, as it is one base from a much larger clone. This chain joins TRBV2 and TRBJ1-2; D is possibly TRBD1 (5 bases). The germline CDR1 and CDR2 sequences are SNHLY and FYNNEI. The CDR3 length is 15 residues. The CDR3 DNA follows: TGTGCCAGCAGGGTTTGGGACGGGACCTCTAATGGCTACGCCTTC. Translated, it gives CASRVWDGTSNGYAF.

This clonotype is categorized as large. This sequence joins TRBV4-2 and TRBJ1-1, with no clear D. V was pared by 4 bases and J by 1 base, with 7 bases between. Germline V CDR1 and CDR2: LGHNA, YNFKEQ. The CDR3 runs to 13 residues. CDR3 sequence: CASSLVGNTEAFF. The CDR3 DNA is TGTGCCAGCAGCCTGGTGGGGAACACTGAAGCTTTCTTT.

This clonotype is termed large (0.1 to 1%). The V call is TRBV7-9, the J call TRBJ2-1, with D tentatively TRBD1 or TRBD2 (5 bases each). With 5 bases removed from V and 15 bases from J, the gap between germline ends came to 20 bases. The CDR3 consists of 13 residues. Germline CDR1 reads SEHNR; CDR2 reads FQNEAQ (reference sequence). The chain's CDR3 is CASSNRPRDLGFF. The CDR3 DNA is TGTGCCAGCAGCAATAGGCCCCGGGACCTGGGGTTCTTC. Full variable domain (remainder filled in from reference TRBV7-9 and TRBJ2-1): DTGVSQNPRHKITKRGQNVTFRCDPISEHNRLYWYRQTLGQGPEFLTYFQNEAQLEKSRLLSDRFSAERPKGSFSTLEIQRTEQGDSAMYLCASSNRPRDLGFFGPGTRLTVL.

By share, this clonotype ranks as hyperexpanded. The chain uses TRBV7-2 and TRBJ2-3; weak D call: TRBD2 (6 bases). Trimming left V 1 base short and J 0 bases short, with 14 bases between. CDR1 is SGHTA and CDR2 is FQGNSA in the germline V gene. The CDR3 sequence is 17 residues long. The CDR3 DNA is TGTGCCAGCAGCTTAGATCCCGGGGGTACTAGCACAGATACGCAGTATTTT. Protein: CASSLDPGGTSTDTQYF.

This clonotype was seen a few times. A clone one base away is much larger, so this may be a read error. V is TRBV18 and J is TRBJ2-7, with TRBD1 as a possible D gene (6 bases). This CDR3 region has 17 residues. V lost 2 bases to trimming and J lost 4 bases, with 21 bases between them. CDR1 and CDR2 from the germline V gene are KGHSH and LQKENI. The CDR3 nucleotides are TGTGCCAGCTCACCATACAGCGCGTCGGACAGAGAATACGAGCAGTACTTC. Encoded protein: CASSPYSASDREYEQYF.

This clonotype is medium-sized in the sample. The chain couples TRBV9 to TRBJ2-7; D gene ambiguous. CDR3 length equals 14 residues. CDR1 SGDLS and CDR2 YYNGEE come from the germline V gene. The V end was cut by 4 bases, the J end by 6 bases, with 17 bases between. The CDR3 sequence is CASSPNNGDCEQYF. CDR3 DNA: TGTGCCAGCAGCCCGAATAACGGAGACTGCGAGCAGTACTTC.

By sample share, this clonotype is large. V usage is TRBV9 and J usage is TRBJ2-1; either TRBD1 or TRBD2 may supply D (6 bases each). Germline V gene sequence: CDR1 SGDLS, CDR2 YYNGEE. The CDR3 contains 15 residues. The V end lost 1 base, the J end lost 8 bases, and 16 bases lay between the germline ends. The CDR3 here is CASSVWGALGDEQFF. CDR3 DNA sequence: TGTGCCAGCAGCGTATGGGGGGCCCTTGGGGATGAGCAGTTCTTC.

Sample share makes this clonotype large. V gene TRBV12-3 or TRBV12-4 combines with J gene TRBJ2-3, with TRBD1 matching over 8 bases. V was pared by 4 bases and J by 5 bases, with 8 bases of the junction left unmatched. CDR3 length: 15 residues. This chain's CDR3 is CASSSQGARVDTQYF. The CDR3 DNA reads as TGTGCCAGCAGTTCCCAGGGGGCGAGGGTAGATACGCAGTATTTT.

The chain recombines TRBV2 with TRBJ2-2; no firm D call. V was clipped by 6 bases and J by 6 bases, with 8 bases between them. The length of the CDR3 is 12 residues. The germline CDR1 and CDR2 sequences are SNHLY and FYNNEI. The CDR3 DNA follows: TGTGCCAGCAGCGCCTTCTCCGGGGAGCTGTTTTTT. Residues: CASSAFSGELFF.

By proportion, this clonotype is large. The V and J genes are TRBV12-3 or TRBV12-4 and TRBJ2-7, with no clear D. The ends were cut back, 5 bases at V and 7 bases at J, with 15 bases in the middle. The CDR3 length is 13 residues. CDR3 residues: CASSPNNGYEQYF. For the CDR3, the DNA is TGTGCCAGCAGTCCGAATAACGGTTATGAGCAGTACTTC.

By its share, this clonotype is medium-sized. The J gene is TRBJ1-5, the V gene TRBV29-1; the D gene is possibly TRBD1 (5 bases). V was pared by 3 bases and J by 3 bases, with 9 bases between. The CDR3 sequence is 13 residues long. Germline V gives CDR1 SQVTM, CDR2 ANQGSEA. The CDR3 protein is CSVDEGTNQPQHF. CDR3 sequence (DNA): TGCAGCGTTGATGAGGGGACCAATCAGCCCCAGCATTTT.

Judged by abundance, this clonotype is medium-sized. V and J are TRBV29-1 and TRBJ2-7; perhaps TRBD1 as D (6 bases). V gave up 4 bases and J gave up 6 bases, with 19 bases separating them. The germline gives CDR1 SQVTM, CDR2 ANQGSEA. The CDR3 contains 14 residues. The chain's CDR3 is CSVGASLQGGEQYF. The DNA for the CDR3 is TGCAGCGTTGGGGCCAGCCTACAAGGGGGCGAGCAGTACTTC.

By share, this clonotype ranks as large. This chain links TRBV2 with TRBJ2-1, with D unclear. The ends were cut back, 0 bases at V and 9 bases at J, with 9 bases in the middle. In germline, CDR1 is SNHLY, CDR2 FYNNEI. This CDR3 has 13 residues. The CDR3 nucleotides read TGTGCCAGCAGTGAAGCGCTGGTAGCTGAGCAGTTCTTC. This encodes CASSEALVAEQFF.

The sample holds a few counts of this clonotype. The V call is TRBV11-2, the J call TRBJ2-5, with D unclear. The CDR3 consists of 12 residues. V lost 4 bases, J lost 2 bases, and 5 bases lay in between. The germline gives CDR1 SGHAT, CDR2 FQNNGV. The CDR3 DNA reads TGTGCCAGCAGCTATATACAAGAGACCCAGTACTTC. It yields the protein CASSYIQETQYF.

In this sample, this clonotype is medium-sized. The gene calls are TRBV7-2 and TRBJ2-7; 7 nucleotides line up with TRBD1. This CDR3 spans 14 amino acids. The germline CDR1 and CDR2 sequences are SGHTA and FQGNSA. Unmatched junction bases numbered 4, after V lost 1 base and J lost 4 bases. CDR3: CASSLGAGGYEQYF. The DNA for the CDR3 is TGTGCCAGCAGCTTAGGGGCAGGGGGATACGAGCAGTACTTC. The full variable domain, its missing parts supplied by reference TRBV7-2 and TRBJ2-7, is GAGVSQSPSNKVTEKGKDVELRCDPISGHTALYWYRQSLGQGLEFLIYFQGNSAPDKSGLPSDRFSAERTGGSVSTLTIQRTQQEDSAVYLCASSLGAGGYEQYFGPGTRLTVT.

Sample share makes this clonotype large (0.1 to 1%). The chain employs TRBV21-1 and TRBJ2-7; the table's D gene call, TRBD2, was not cross checked with the DNA. TRBV21-1 is a pseudogene locus. CDR3 size: 18 residues. CDR3 bases: TGTGCCAGCAGCACAGCGGCTAGCGGGGGGGGCTCCTCCTACGAGCAGTACTTC. Translating it yields CASSTAASGGGSSYEQYF.

The chain is built from TRBV7-9 and TRBJ2-5; D is perhaps TRBD2 (6 bases). V gave up 4 bases and J gave up 3 bases, with 21 bases separating them. The CDR3 sequence is 17 residues long. Germline CDR1 is SEHNR and CDR2 is FQNEAQ (reference sequence). The DNA for the CDR3 is TGTGCCAGCAGCTACTTCCGGGACTCTGGTTGGGAAGAGACCCAGTACTTC. Translation: CASSYFRDSGWEETQYF. Together with reference TRBV7-9 and TRBJ2-5, the CDR3 gives the full variable domain: DTGVSQNPRHKITKRGQNVTFRCDPISEHNRLYWYRQTLGQGPEFLTYFQNEAQLEKSRLLSDRFSAERPKGSFSTLEIQRTEQGDSAMYLCASSYFRDSGWEETQYFGPGTRLLVL.

Relative to its sample, this clonotype is hyperexpanded. As DNA, the CDR3 is TGCGCCAGCAGCCCGGAGGACGCTAGCTCCTACAATGAGCAGTTCTTC. Protein sequence: CASSPEDASSYNEQFF. The J gene is TRBJ2-1, the V gene TRBV5-1; D might be TRBD2 (5 bases). Looked up from germline, CDR1 is SGHRS and CDR2 is YFSETQ. The ends were cut back, 4 bases at V and 0 bases at J, with 14 bases in the middle. The CDR3 runs 16 residues.

Judged by abundance, this clonotype is medium-sized (0.01 to 0.1%). The rearrangement links TRBV19 to TRBJ2-7; D not certain. CDR3 length: 15 amino acids. V lost 5 bases and J lost 3, with 17 bases in between. The germline gives CDR1 LNHDA, CDR2 SQIVND (reference sequence). The CDR3, as DNA: TGTGCCAGTAGTTCCGCCCGGGCCCCAGGCTACGAGCAGTACTTC. Its protein product is CASSSARAPGYEQYF.

This clonotype has a handful of counts. The chain links TRBV19 to TRBJ2-2, with D possibly being TRBD2 (6 bases). CDR1 is LNHDA and CDR2 is SQIVND in the germline V gene (reference sequence). The CDR3 length is 14 residues. V was shortened by 5 bases and J by 6 bases, with 13 bases between the two germline ends. CDR3 sequence reads: CASSVTSFAGELFF. As DNA, the CDR3 is TGTGCCAGTAGTGTGACTAGTTTTGCCGGGGAGCTGTTTTTT.

This clonotype is classed as large (0.1 to 1%). The chain employs TRBV29-1 and TRBJ2-7; possibly TRBD1 for D (5 bases). Trimming stripped 4 bases from V and 3 bases from J, with 19 bases between. Germline V lookup: CDR1 SQVTM, CDR2 ANQGSEA. This CDR3 is built from 15 residues. For the CDR3, the DNA is TGCAGCGTTGTTTTGAGAGAGACAGAGAACTACGAGCAGTACTTC. Amino acids: CSVVLRETENYEQYF.

By frequency in the sample, this clonotype is large. The chain couples TRBV10-3 to TRBJ2-3, with TRBD2 as a possible D gene (7 bases). V shed 8 bases and J shed 2 bases, with 17 bases lying between them. The CDR3 sequence is 15 residues long. The germline V gene encodes CDR1 ENHRY and CDR2 SYGVKD. In DNA form, the CDR3 reads TGTGCCATCGAAACGGGGGGCGTTGACACAGATACGCAGTATTTT. The encoded protein is CAIETGGVDTDTQYF.

This clonotype rates as large. This sequence joins TRBV11-2 and TRBJ2-3; 13 bases line up with TRBD2. With 4 bases clipped from V and 1 base from J, the junction kept 5 bases outside the gene matches. Germline V CDR1 and CDR2: SGHAT, FQNNGV. This CDR3 region has 17 residues. As DNA, the CDR3 is TGTGCCAGCAGCTCCGGACTAGCGGGGGCCGGCACAGATACGCAGTATTTT. Protein sequence: CASSSGLAGAGTDTQYF. Full variable domain (outside the CDR3, taken from reference TRBV11-2 and TRBJ2-3): EAGVAQSPRYKIIEKRQSVAFWCNPISGHATLYWYQQILGQGPKLLIQFQNNGVVDDSQLPKDRFSAERLKGVDSTLKIQPAKLEDSAVYLCASSSGLAGAGTDTQYFGPGTRLTVL.

By sample share, this clonotype is large. The V gene is TRBV4-3, the J gene TRBJ1-6; D unresolved. This CDR3 comprises 15 residues. Between the trimmed V and J ends, which lost 2 bases and 0 bases, there was a span of 5 bases. In germline, CDR1 is LGHNA, CDR2 YSLEER. The CDR3 spells CASSQTSSYNSPLHF. CDR3 coding DNA: TGCGCCAGCAGCCAAACGAGCTCCTATAATTCACCCCTCCACTTT.

This clonotype is judged medium-sized. The V call is TRBV14, the J call TRBJ1-2; D remains unclear. The CDR3 has 13 residues. Trimming shortened V by 4 bases and J by 3 bases, and 9 bases separated the two germline ends. Germline V gene data show CDR1 as SGHDN and CDR2 as FVKESK. CDR3 in DNA: TGTGCCAGCAGCCCATCCTGGGACTATGGCTACACCTTC. Translating it yields CASSPSWDYGYTF.

This clonotype was seen only a few times. The chain couples TRBV19 to TRBJ2-5; 8 positions agree with TRBD1. V lost 9 bases to trimming and J lost 6 bases; unmatched junction nucleotides: 12. This CDR3 contains 14 residues. CDR1 LNHDA and CDR2 SQIVND come from the germline V gene (reference sequence). The DNA of the CDR3 is TGTGCCAGCCGGTGGGGGCAGGGGGCTAAGACCCAGTACTTC. Its translation: CASRWGQGAKTQYF.